The T cell receptor (beta chain) described here comes from a study of T cell repertoires in cytomegalovirus infection. TCRdb ran MiXCR on the reads and lists one entry per CDR3 protein. Of more than 75,000 distinct CDR3 sequences listed, 25% to 35% are singletons. Concerning this clonotype: Its specificity is not known.

V dropped 8 bases and J dropped 5; count of bases not matched to a gene: 2. From germline, CDR1 is SNHLY and CDR2 FYNNEI. The CDR3 extends over 12 amino acids. The chain carries TRBV2 and TRBJ1-2, with 10 bases that match TRBD1. This clonotype was sampled from a human donor in good health (CMV status not recorded). Some clones in this sample may be carry-over from other donors' samples. This specimen was CD8+ T cells from cultured PBMCs, taken from culture after CMV antigen stimulation. CDR3 DNA sequence: TGTGCCAGCGGGACAGGGGTTTATGGCTACACCTTC. Its translation: CASGTGVYGYTF.